This T cell receptor (beta chain) was documented in a study of Graves' ophthalmopathy and Graves' hyperthyroidism. The CDR3 sequence is 15 residues long. Germline V gives CDR1 SGHVS, CDR2 FQNEAQ. Trimming stripped 6 bases from V and 6 bases from J, with 21 bases between. This clonotype was seen at least ten times. Certain patients were not enrolled. These were patients with other autoimmune diseases, uncontrolled infections, pregnancy or lactation. The PBMCs used were ones drawn from over 9.5 ml of fresh peripheral blood. CDR3 regions of TCR beta were amplified from RNA transcripts. HTBI-primed first-round RT-PCR preceded second-round multiplex PCR. From the multiplex PCR reads, TCRdb called clonotypes with MiXCR, one entry per CDR3 protein. There are hundreds of thousands of distinct CDR3 sequences in the sample; over 20% occur only once, and 2.5% to 3.5% lies in the top ten.

This clonotype originated in a young woman with stable Graves' hyperthyroidism. J is TRBJ2-7 and V is TRBV7-8; the D gene could be TRBD1 or TRBD2 (5 bases each). Input material: peripheral blood. The CDR3 sequence: CASSPRIGAGLEQYF. CDR3 nucleotide sequence: TGTGCCAGCAGTCCCCGAATCGGGGCGGGCCTCGAGCAGTACTTC.